This T cell receptor beta chain was recorded in a study of blood T cell repertoires in COVID-19. The wider study: Whether acute or convalescent, the COVID-19 samples came from the United States, Italy and Spain. T cells, B-cell-depleted T cells, or PBMCs provided the cDNA or gDNA that served as material.

Per the original methods: Quantification of nucleated cells was approximated via reference gene primer amplification. The method was immunoSEQ multiplex PCR; TCRdb's version includes in-frame clones alone and lacks a portion of them. Clonal size and the V and J genes are those of that table, whereas D and trimming came from the DNA. This repertoire shows 150,000 to 200,000 clones, about 87% found once; its top ten account for around 24%. The CDR3 loop spans 15 amino acids. In germline, CDR1 is SEHNR, CDR2 FQNEAQ (reference sequence). Trimming removed 5 bases from V and 0 bases from J; junction bases left unmatched: 7.

The sample taken for sequencing was peripheral blood. The chain links TRBV7-9 to TRBJ2-7, with 7 bases matching TRBD2. The TCR comes from a man aged 60-69 years with acute or convalescent COVID-19. The CDR3 is CASSLDGGGSYEQYF. CDR3 bases: TGTGCCAGCAGCCTAGATGGGGGGGGCTCCTACGAGCAGTACTTC.